This passage covers 7 T cell receptor beta chains from one sample sequenced in a study of radiotherapy plus CTLA-4 blockade in lung cancer. Produced via immunoSEQ multiplex PCR; TCRdb's table is partial and in-frame only. The sample contains roughly 92,000 clones, about 86% of which appear only once. The sequenced sample was peripheral blood, obtained from a patient treated with radiotherapy plus ipilimumab. These TCRs come from a human donor with non-small cell lung cancer who had a partial response to radiotherapy plus ipilimumab.

The V and J genes are TRBV29-1 and TRBJ1-1; 8 bases are shared with TRBD1. In germline, CDR1 is SQVTM, CDR2 ANQGSEA. J was trimmed by 5 bases and V by 8 bases; bases with no gene match: 7. This CDR3 has 12 amino acids. The CDR3 nucleotides read TGCAGCTCCACCCGACAGGGGACTGAAGCTTTCTTT. It yields the protein CSSTRQGTEAFF. The full variable domain, its missing parts supplied by reference TRBV29-1 and TRBJ1-1, is SAVISQKPSRDICQRGTSLTIQCQVDSQVTMMFWYRQQPGQSLTLIATANQGSEATYESGFVIDKFPISRPNLTFSTLTVSNMSPEDSSIYLCSSTRQGTEAFFGQGTRLTVV.

This chain connects TRBV6-6 to TRBJ1-2, with D perhaps TRBD1 (6 bases). With 0 bases removed from V and 7 bases from J, the gap between germline ends came to 12 bases. This CDR3 is built from 14 residues. Germline CDR1 and CDR2: MNHNY and SVGAGI (reference sequence). The CDR3 protein is CASSYSVRGSGYTF. As DNA, the CDR3 is TGTGCCAGCAGTTACTCGGTCAGGGGTTCTGGCTACACCTTC.

The chain joins TRBV15 to TRBJ2-3, with 10 bases matching TRBD1. The CDR3 extends over 17 amino acids. Per the germline V gene, CDR1 is LNHNV and CDR2 is YYDKDF (reference sequence). Unmatched junction bases numbered 7, after V lost 2 bases and J lost 2 bases. The CDR3: CATSRKRQGAVTDTQYF. Here the CDR3 DNA reads TGTGCCACCAGCAGAAAGAGACAGGGGGCGGTCACAGATACGCAGTATTTT.

This clone is a singleton in its sample. The chain combines TRBV19 with TRBJ1-3, with D uncertain. CDR1 is LNHDA and CDR2 is SQIVND in the germline V gene (reference sequence). This CDR3 comprises 15 residues. Deletions cut 5 bases from V and 0 bases from J, with 11 bases between. The CDR3 bases are TGTGCCAGTAGTCTGACGGGAAGCTCTGGAAACACCATATATTTT. Translated: CASSLTGSSGNTIYF.

This clone was found once. The chain uses TRBV6-1 and TRBJ1-6; D may be TRBD1 (5 bases). Germline V lookup: CDR1 MNHNS, CDR2 SASEGT. This CDR3 region has 17 residues. Trimming took 2 bases from V and 9 from J, leaving 20 bases between them. The CDR3 sequence is CASSEHGGSPMLSPLHF. Written as DNA, the CDR3 is TGTGCCAGCAGTGAACACGGGGGTAGTCCAATGCTTTCACCCCTCCACTTT.

In the case of this clone: At one end, the junction sequence differs from germline, possibly due to a read error. The rearrangement links TRBV2 to TRBJ2-5, with a possible D match to TRBD1 (5 bases). The DNA end favors TRBJ2-7, so the J call may be wrong. This CDR3 comprises 15 residues. The germline gives CDR1 SNHLY, CDR2 FYNNEI. The CDR3 sequence: CAGSDSGRSSYEQYF. CDR3 bases: TGTGCCGGCAGTGACAGTGGGCGAAGCTCCTACGAGCAGTACTTC.

V usage is TRBV6-1 and J usage is TRBJ2-7; perhaps TRBD2 as D (6 bases). This CDR3 has 13 residues. V lost 4 bases and J 3 bases, leaving 10 bases between the germline ends. The germline CDR1 and CDR2 sequences are MNHNS and SASEGT. CDR3 nucleotides: TGTGCCAGCAGTGGCCAGGGACTCTACGAGCAGTACTTC. Protein sequence: CASSGQGLYEQYF.